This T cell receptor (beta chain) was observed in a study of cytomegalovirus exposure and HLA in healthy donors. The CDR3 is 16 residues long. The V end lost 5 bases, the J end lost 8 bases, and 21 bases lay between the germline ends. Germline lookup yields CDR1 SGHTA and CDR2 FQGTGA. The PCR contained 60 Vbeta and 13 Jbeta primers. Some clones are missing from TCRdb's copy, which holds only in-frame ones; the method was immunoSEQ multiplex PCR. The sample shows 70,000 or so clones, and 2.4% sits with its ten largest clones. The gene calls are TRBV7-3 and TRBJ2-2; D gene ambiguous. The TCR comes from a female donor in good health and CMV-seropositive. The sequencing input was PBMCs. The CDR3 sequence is CASSPGGSSRLGELFF. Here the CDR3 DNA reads TGTGCCAGCAGCCCTGGCGGCTCGAGCCGCCTTGGGGAGCTGTTTTTT. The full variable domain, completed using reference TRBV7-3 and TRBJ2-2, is GAGVSQTPSNKVTEKGKYVELRCDPISGHTALYWYRQSLGQGPEFLIYFQGTGAADDSGLPNDRFFAVRPEGSVSTLKIQRTERGDSAVYLCASSPGGSSRLGELFFGEGSRLTVL.